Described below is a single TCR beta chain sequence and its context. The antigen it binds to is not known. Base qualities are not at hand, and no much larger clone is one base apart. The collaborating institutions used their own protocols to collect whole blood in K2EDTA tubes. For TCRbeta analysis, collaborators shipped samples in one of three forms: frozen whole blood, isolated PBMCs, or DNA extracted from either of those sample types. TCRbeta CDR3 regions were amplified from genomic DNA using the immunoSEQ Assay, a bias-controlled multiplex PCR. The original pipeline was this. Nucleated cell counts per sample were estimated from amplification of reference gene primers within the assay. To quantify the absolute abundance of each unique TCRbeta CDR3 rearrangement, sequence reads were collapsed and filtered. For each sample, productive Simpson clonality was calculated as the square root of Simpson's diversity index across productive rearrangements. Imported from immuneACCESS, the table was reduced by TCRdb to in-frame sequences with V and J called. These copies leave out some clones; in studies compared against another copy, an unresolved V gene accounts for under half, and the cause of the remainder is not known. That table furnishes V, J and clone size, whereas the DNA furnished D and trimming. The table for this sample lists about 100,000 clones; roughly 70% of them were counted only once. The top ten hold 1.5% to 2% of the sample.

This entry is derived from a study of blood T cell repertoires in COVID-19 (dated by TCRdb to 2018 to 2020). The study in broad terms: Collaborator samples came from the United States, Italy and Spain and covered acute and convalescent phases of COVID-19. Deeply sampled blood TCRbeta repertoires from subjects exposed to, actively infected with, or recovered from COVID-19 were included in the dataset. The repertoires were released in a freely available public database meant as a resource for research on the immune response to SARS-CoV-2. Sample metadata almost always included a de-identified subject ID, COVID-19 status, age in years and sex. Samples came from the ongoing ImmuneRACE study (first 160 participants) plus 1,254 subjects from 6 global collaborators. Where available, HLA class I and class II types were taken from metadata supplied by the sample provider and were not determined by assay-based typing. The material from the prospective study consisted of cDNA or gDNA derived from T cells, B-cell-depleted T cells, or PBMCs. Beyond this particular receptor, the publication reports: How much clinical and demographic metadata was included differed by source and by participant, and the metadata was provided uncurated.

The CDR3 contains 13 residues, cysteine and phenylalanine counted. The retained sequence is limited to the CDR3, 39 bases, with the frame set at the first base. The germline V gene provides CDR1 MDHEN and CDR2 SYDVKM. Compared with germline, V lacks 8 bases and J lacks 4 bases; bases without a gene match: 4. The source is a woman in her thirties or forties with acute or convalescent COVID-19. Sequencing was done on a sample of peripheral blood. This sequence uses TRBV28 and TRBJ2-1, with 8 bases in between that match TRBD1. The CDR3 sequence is CASVQGVYNEQFF. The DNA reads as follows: TGTGCCAGCGTACAGGGGGTGTACAATGAGCAGTTCTTC. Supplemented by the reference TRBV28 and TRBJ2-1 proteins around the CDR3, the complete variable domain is DVKVTQSSRYLVKRTGEKVFLECVQDMDHENMFWYRQDPGLGLRLIYFSYDVKMKEKGDIPEGYSVSREKKERFSLILESASTNQTSMYLCASVQGVYNEQFFGPGTRLTVL.